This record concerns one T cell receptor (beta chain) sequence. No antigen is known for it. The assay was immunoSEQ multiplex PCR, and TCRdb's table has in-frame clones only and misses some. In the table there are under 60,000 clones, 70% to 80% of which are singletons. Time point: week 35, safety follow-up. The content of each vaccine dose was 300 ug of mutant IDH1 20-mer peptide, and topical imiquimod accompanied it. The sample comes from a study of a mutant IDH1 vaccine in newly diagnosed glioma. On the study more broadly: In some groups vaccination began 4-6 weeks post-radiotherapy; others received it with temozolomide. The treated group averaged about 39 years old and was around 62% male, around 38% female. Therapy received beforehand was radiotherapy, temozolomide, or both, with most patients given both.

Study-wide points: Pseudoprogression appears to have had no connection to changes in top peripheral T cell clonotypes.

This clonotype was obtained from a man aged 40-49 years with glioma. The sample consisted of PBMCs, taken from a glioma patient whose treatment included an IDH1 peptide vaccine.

The CDR3 sequence: CASSPGTATNYGYTF. In DNA, the CDR3 is TGTGCCAGCAGTCCGGGGACAGCGACTAACTATGGCTACACCTTC. The rearrangement links TRBV28 to TRBJ1-2; 7 positions match TRBD1. Germline values: CDR1 MDHEN, CDR2 SYDVKM. The junction had 6 bases not matched to a gene; V was cut back by 5 bases and J by 0 bases. CDR3 length: 15 residues.